Listed here are 21 T cell receptor beta chains from one sample, sequenced in a study of CD8 T cells in ankylosing spondylitis. Study-wide results and limits: Blood of patients with ankylosing spondylitis appeared to be characterized by a TCR beta motif of eight highly homologous variants.

TCRdb recomputed calls from the 5' RACE reads with MiXCR, one row per CDR3 protein. The data hold about 540,000 distinct CDR3 sequences, with over 9.5% observed a single time. No antigen has been assigned to these receptors. The sample consisted of blood, either unsorted or a sorted T cell fraction (not recorded which). The source of these receptors is a male donor with ankylosing spondylitis.

This clonotype has more than one count but fewer than ten. This chain joins TRBV11-2 and TRBJ2-1, with D tentatively TRBD1 (6 bases). Germline CDR1 is SGHAT and CDR2 is FQNNGV. This CDR3 contains 14 residues. V gave up 1 base and J gave up 8 bases, with 12 bases separating them. In nucleotides, the CDR3 is TGTGCCAGCAGCTTAGTCAGGGGAAGGGATGAGCAGTTCTTC. It is translated as CASSLVRGRDEQFF.

The rearrangement uses TRBV9 and TRBJ2-7; no reliable D call. The V end was cut by 3 bases, the J end by 0 bases, with 10 bases between. Germline lookup yields CDR1 SGDLS and CDR2 YYNGEE. CDR3 length: 14 residues. Written as DNA, the CDR3 is TGTGCCAGCAGCGGATCCGACGACTCCTACGAGCAGTACTTC. Amino acid sequence: CASSGSDDSYEQYF.

The chain recombines TRBV5-1 with TRBJ1-1; weak D call: TRBD1 (6 bases). V was pared by 4 bases and J by 0 bases, with 22 bases between. This CDR3 region has 18 residues. The germline gives CDR1 SGHRS, CDR2 YFSETQ. The CDR3 spells CASSPQRGANQMNTEAFF. In DNA, the CDR3 is TGCGCCAGCAGCCCTCAGCGGGGGGCAAATCAGATGAACACTGAAGCTTTCTTT.

This chain links TRBV30 with TRBJ2-1, with 10 bases aligning to TRBD1. Trimming cost V 6 bases and J 4 bases; bases outside gene matches: 12. The CDR3 extends over 16 amino acids. Germline CDR1 is GTSNPN and CDR2 is SVGIG (reference sequence). CDR3 sequence reads: CACTPRDRGSYNEQFF. The CDR3 DNA is TGTGCCTGCACCCCCCGGGACAGGGGTTCTTACAATGAGCAGTTCTTC. Based on the CDR3 plus reference TRBV30 and TRBJ2-1, the full variable domain is SQTIHQWPATLVQPVGSPLSLECTVEGTSNPNLYWYRQAAGRGLQLLFYSVGIGQISSEVPQNLSASRPQDRQFILSSKKLLLSDSGFYLCACTPRDRGSYNEQFFGPGTRLTVL.

For the CDR3, the DNA is TGTGCCAGCAGTTCCCAGACCCCCCGGAGGGCTGAAGCTTTCTTT. Residues: CASSSQTPRRAEAFF. The chain couples TRBV2 to TRBJ1-1, with D hard to call. The CDR3 length is 15 residues. The germline V gene has CDR1 SNHLY and CDR2 FYNNEI. V gave up 5 bases and J gave up 6 bases, with 19 bases separating them. Looking up the rest from reference TRBV2 and TRBJ1-1 gives the full variable domain: EPEVTQTPSHQVTQMGQEVILRCVPISNHLYFYWYRQILGQKVEFLVSFYNNEISEKSEIFDDQFSVERPDGSNFTLKIRSTKLEDSAMYFCASSSQTPRRAEAFFGQGTRLTVV.

In its sample, this clonotype was seen many times. This chain connects TRBV11-2 to TRBJ1-6; D not resolved. CDR3 length equals 14 residues. With 5 bases removed from V and 2 bases from J, the gap between germline ends came to 7 bases. The germline V gene has CDR1 SGHAT and CDR2 FQNNGV. The CDR3 spells CASSRVTYNSPLHF. Written as DNA, the CDR3 is TGTGCCAGCAGCAGGGTAACCTATAATTCACCCCTCCACTTT.

The chain is built from TRBV7-9 and TRBJ1-6; a possible D gene is TRBD1 (6 bases). From germline, CDR1 is SEHNR and CDR2 FQNEAQ (reference sequence). Trimming removed 5 bases from V and 7 bases from J, with 12 bases in between. This CDR3 region has 14 residues. The CDR3 coding sequence is TGTGCCAGCAGCCAGGACAGTTTAAATTCACCCCTCCACTTT. It encodes CASSQDSLNSPLHF.

This clonotype has more than one count but fewer than ten. The rearrangement joins TRBV6-1 to TRBJ2-5; D remains ambiguous. Germline V lookup: CDR1 MNHNS, CDR2 SASEGT. V gave up 0 bases and J gave up 5 bases, with 10 bases separating them. The CDR3 totals 14 residues. The CDR3 reads CASSEAGAMETQYF. DNA of the CDR3: TGTGCCAGCAGTGAAGCGGGCGCGATGGAGACCCAGTACTTC.

The chain has TRBV29-1 and TRBJ1-1; weak D call: TRBD1 (6 bases). Germline CDR1 is SQVTM and CDR2 is ANQGSEA. V lost 1 base and J 3 bases, leaving 18 bases between the germline ends. The CDR3 loop spans 16 amino acids. This chain's CDR3 is CSVEGQVCPVDTEAFF. For the CDR3, the DNA is TGCAGCGTTGAAGGACAGGTTTGCCCTGTCGACACTGAAGCTTTCTTT.

The chain is built from TRBV6-2 or TRBV6-3 and TRBJ1-1; D is ambiguous. V lost 5 bases, J lost 10 bases, and 11 bases lay in between. The CDR3 sequence is 11 residues long. The V gene's germline CDR1 is MNHEY and CDR2 SVGEGT. The CDR3 bases are TGTGCCAGCAGTAAATCTATGGCAGCTTTCTTT. This sequence encodes CASSKSMAAFF.

The J gene is TRBJ1-5, the V gene TRBV7-2; unclear D gene. Germline values: CDR1 SGHTA, CDR2 FQGNSA. V was clipped by 0 bases and J by 6 bases, with 12 bases between them. This CDR3 is built from 15 residues. In nucleotides, the CDR3 is TGTGCCAGCAGCTTAGCGGTGGTGAGGCGTCAGCCCCAGCATTTT. Amino acids: CASSLAVVRRQPQHF.

The chain joins TRBV30 to TRBJ1-1, with a weak D call TRBD1 (6 bases). The germline CDR1 and CDR2 sequences are GTSNPN and SVGIG (reference sequence). The CDR3 totals 15 residues. Trimming took off 4 bases at V and 10 bases at J, with 25 bases between the two ends. The CDR3 here is CAWNLAPSGAGGAFF. The CDR3 bases are TGTGCCTGGAATTTGGCCCCTTCAGGGGCGGGGGGAGCTTTCTTT.

This chain uses TRBV5-6 with TRBJ2-7; D gene unclear. Trimming stripped 1 base from V and 5 bases from J, with 10 bases between. The CDR3 has 13 residues. The germline V gene has CDR1 SGHDT and CDR2 YYEEEE. CDR3 region: CASSLWGLNEQYF. Written as DNA, the CDR3 is TGTGCCAGCAGCTTGTGGGGTCTTAACGAGCAGTACTTC.

In this sample, this clonotype turned up a few times. The genes are TRBV27 and TRBJ2-1; possibly TRBD2 for D (5 bases). Germline CDR1 is MNHEY and CDR2 is SMNVEV (reference sequence). V was trimmed by 10 bases and J by 2 bases, leaving 12 bases between them. The CDR3 extends over 13 amino acids. CDR3 region: CAIRRDAYNEQFF. DNA of the CDR3: TGTGCCATACGACGGGATGCCTACAATGAGCAGTTCTTC.

This clonotype turned up a few times. V gene TRBV19 combines with J gene TRBJ2-1; 10 bases line up with TRBD1. Losses at the gene ends were 0 bases for V and 8 bases for J; bases not matched to a gene: 7. CDR3 length: 16 residues. Germline-derived CDR1 and CDR2 are LNHDA and SQIVND (reference sequence). CDR3 sequence reads: CASSIDPDRGIYEQFF. For the CDR3, the DNA is TGTGCCAGTAGTATAGATCCGGACAGGGGGATTTATGAGCAGTTCTTC.

Ten or more counts support this clonotype. This sequence joins TRBV5-1 and TRBJ2-2; TRBD1 aligns across 9 bases. Trimming took 5 bases from V and 4 from J; bases not matched to a gene: 6. This CDR3 contains 15 residues. Germline CDR1 and CDR2: SGHRS and YFSETQ. CDR3 sequence reads: CASRTGTGLTGELFF. The CDR3 DNA is TGCGCCAGCAGAACCGGGACAGGGCTCACCGGGGAGCTGTTTTTT.

The chain employs TRBV7-9 and TRBJ2-5; D possibly corresponds to TRBD1 (6 bases). Germline-derived CDR1 and CDR2 are SEHNR and FQNEAQ (reference sequence). Trimming stripped 5 bases from V and 5 bases from J, with 18 bases between. The CDR3 spans 15 residues. The DNA for the CDR3 is TGTGCCAGCAGCCCGCATCAGGGGCAGTGGGAGACCCAGTACTTC. Its protein product is CASSPHQGQWETQYF.

This clonotype was seen only a few times. This rearrangement joins TRBV5-1 to TRBJ2-5, with 8 bases matching TRBD2. The CDR3 loop spans 13 amino acids. V was clipped by 5 bases and J by 3 bases; unmatched bases: 3. Looked up from germline, CDR1 is SGHRS and CDR2 is YFSETQ. The CDR3 sequence is CASRVAGKETQYF. DNA of the CDR3: TGCGCCAGCAGGGTAGCGGGGAAAGAGACCCAGTACTTC.

The V call is TRBV24-1, the J call TRBJ2-3, with TRBD2 matching 13 bases. Germline V gives CDR1 KGHDR, CDR2 SFDVKD. The J segment lost 5 bases and the V segment lost 3 bases, leaving 4 bases of the junction unmatched. The CDR3 consists of 16 residues. Here the CDR3 DNA reads TGTGCCACCAGTGATGGACTAGCGGGAGTGGGAGATACGCAGTATTTT. This translates into CATSDGLAGVGDTQYF.

The chain combines TRBV29-1 with TRBJ1-2; D uncertain. Trimming took off 4 bases at V and 4 bases at J, with 7 bases between the two ends. From germline, CDR1 is SQVTM and CDR2 ANQGSEA. This CDR3 region has 11 residues. CDR3 nucleotide sequence: TGCAGCGTTGTAGGGATCTATGGCTACACCTTC. Translated: CSVVGIYGYTF.

This clonotype came up a few times. This chain links TRBV12-3 or TRBV12-4 with TRBJ2-3, with D perhaps TRBD1 (6 bases). This CDR3 is 15 amino acids long. V lost 5 bases and J lost 4, with 16 bases in between. The CDR3 DNA reads as TGTGCCAGCAGTACAGGACAGTTCCAGGCAGATACGCAGTATTTT. It codes for CASSTGQFQADTQYF.